This T cell receptor (beta chain) was profiled in a study of beta chain features in type 1 diabetes. Study results and caveats: The VDJ junctions of type 1 diabetes patients carried fewer insertions and more deletions.

Markers CD45RO/CCR7/CD25/CD127/CD95/CD27 served to sort CD4+ naive, central memory, regulatory and stem cell-like memory cells. This clone was observed a single time. The antigen is not known. CDR1 SEHNR and CDR2 FQNEAQ come from the germline V gene (reference sequence). Trimming took 4 bases from V and 3 from J; bases not matched to a gene: 3. There are 14 residues in the CDR3. As every portion of the isolated RNA was reverse transcribed, the sequencing read expressed TCRB transcripts. Produced via immunoSEQ multiplex PCR; TCRdb's table is partial and in-frame only. The sample records more than 150,000 clones, about 13% being singletons.

The clonotype comes from a woman younger than 30 in good health. The specimen was central memory CD4+ T cells from blood. This chain connects TRBV7-9 to TRBJ2-1, with 7 nucleotides matching TRBD1. This chain's CDR3 is CASSSRTGYNEQFF. In nucleotides, the CDR3 is TGTGCCAGCAGCTCCCGGACAGGCTACAATGAGCAGTTCTTC.